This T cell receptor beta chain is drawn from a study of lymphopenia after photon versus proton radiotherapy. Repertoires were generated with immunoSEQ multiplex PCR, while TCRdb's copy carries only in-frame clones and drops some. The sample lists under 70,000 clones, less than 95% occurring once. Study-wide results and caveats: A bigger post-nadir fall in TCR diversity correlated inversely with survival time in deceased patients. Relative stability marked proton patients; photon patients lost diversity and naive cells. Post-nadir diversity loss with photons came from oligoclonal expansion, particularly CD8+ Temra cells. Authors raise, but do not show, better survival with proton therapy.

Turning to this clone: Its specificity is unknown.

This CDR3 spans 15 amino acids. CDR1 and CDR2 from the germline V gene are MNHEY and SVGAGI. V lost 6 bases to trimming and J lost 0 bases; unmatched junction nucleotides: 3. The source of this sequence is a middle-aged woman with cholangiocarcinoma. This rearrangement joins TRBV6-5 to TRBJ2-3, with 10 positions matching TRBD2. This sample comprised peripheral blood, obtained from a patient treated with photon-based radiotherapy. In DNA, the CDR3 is TGTGCCAGCAGAGCGGGACTAGCGAGCACAGATACGCAGTATTTT. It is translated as CASRAGLASTDTQYF.